This record concerns one TCR beta chain sequence. As yet, its antigen is unknown. This sample was included in a study of T cells in localized non-small cell lung cancer. TCRdb's table, derived via immunoSEQ multiplex PCR, lists solely in-frame clones and lacks some. The data hold 45,000 to 60,000 clones, with about 85% observed a single time. General study findings and limits: Adjacent uninvolved lung tissue had the highest T cell clonality, exceeding tumor.

V gave up 1 base and J gave up 2 bases, with 11 bases separating them. The CDR3 totals 15 residues. Germline CDR1 and CDR2: SGHVS and FQNEAQ. This TCR was recovered from a man aged 35 to 69 with stage II lung adenocarcinoma. The rearrangement links TRBV7-8 to TRBJ1-2; D is perhaps TRBD1 (5 bases). The source was PBMCs, collected before any cancer treatment. CDR3 protein: CASSLGRGRNYGYTF. Written as DNA, the CDR3 is TGTGCCAGCAGCTTAGGGAGGGGCAGGAACTATGGCTACACCTTC.